The rows below give T cell receptor beta chains drawn from one sample of a study of T cells after yellow fever vaccination. MiXCR, applied by TCRdb to the 5' RACE reads, yields one record per CDR3 protein. The sample contains around 320,000 distinct CDR3 sequences, approximately 11% of which appear only once. Material: CD4+ T cells sorted from PBMCs, obtained 45 days after the yellow fever booster vaccination. Every receptor here comes from a man between 18 and 35 years old who received the YFV17D yellow fever vaccine. Each CDR3 is given with its conserved first and last residue. Clone size, where shown, is once, few, many, or a class for clones that have expanded.

>TRBJ2-5|TRBV4-1|few
CASSQVLRGSQETQYF
>TRBJ1-1|TRBV7-2|-
CASSLQRVEAFF
>TRBJ2-5|TRBV28|few
CASSRSGTGVKERETQYF
>TRBJ2-3|TRBV9|few
CASQRGQGTDTQYF
>TRBJ2-5|TRBV12-3/TRBV12-4|many
CASSFHQETQYF
>TRBJ1-3|TRBV3-1|-
CASSSYRTGPGNTIYF
>TRBJ2-3|TRBV7-2|many
CASSQDFSDYTQYF
>TRBJ1-1|TRBV9|few
CASSVAMNTEAFF
>TRBJ2-2|TRBV7-3|few
CASRPTPDSTGELFF
>TRBJ2-5|TRBV7-2|many
CASSQDGETQYF
>TRBJ2-3|TRBV5-1|few
CASRYGTSGGSTDTQYF
>TRBJ2-5|TRBV12-3/TRBV12-4|-
CASTLSGPQETQYF
>TRBJ1-2|TRBV4-3|-
CASSQGGQGVAGYTF
>TRBJ2-3|TRBV18|-
CASSLRTSGGPDTQYF
>TRBJ2-7|TRBV4-1|many
CASSQDLVSRGHKLSYEQYF
>TRBJ2-5|TRBV7-2|-
CASSSYRDIVETQYF
>TRBJ1-1|TRBV6-5|few
CASRPTAATEAFF
>TRBJ2-1|TRBV5-1|many
CASSVSQGFHEQFF
>TRBJ1-2|TRBV6-6|-
CASREATGGYGYTF
>TRBJ2-2|TRBV11-2|-
CASSLDGAPGELFF
>TRBJ1-6|TRBV6-1|many
CASNPRQSNSPLHF
>TRBJ1-1|TRBV20-1|few
CSATGGGNTEAFF
>TRBJ1-6|TRBV7-8|-
CASCLLGPGNSPLHF
>TRBJ1-1|TRBV2|-
CASSVQGATEAFF
>TRBJ1-1|TRBV5-6|-
CASSSPGLIGAEAFF
>TRBJ2-7|TRBV7-9|few
CASSPGTSGDEQYF
>TRBJ2-3|TRBV6-6|few
CASSFDGHTDTQYF
>TRBJ2-3|TRBV20-1|-
CSATQHSTDTQYF
>TRBJ1-2|TRBV6-1|few
CASSESAADYGYTF
>TRBJ1-1|TRBV11-2|-
CASSPLISGATEAFF